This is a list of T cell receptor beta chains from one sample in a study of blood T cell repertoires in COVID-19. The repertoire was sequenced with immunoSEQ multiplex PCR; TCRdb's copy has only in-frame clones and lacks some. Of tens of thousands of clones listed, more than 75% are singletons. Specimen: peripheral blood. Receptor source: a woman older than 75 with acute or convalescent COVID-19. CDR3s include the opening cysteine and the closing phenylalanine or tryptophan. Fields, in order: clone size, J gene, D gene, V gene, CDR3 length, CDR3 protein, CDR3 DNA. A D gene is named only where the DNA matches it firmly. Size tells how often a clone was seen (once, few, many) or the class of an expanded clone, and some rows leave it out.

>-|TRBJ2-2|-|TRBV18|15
CASSSSGTNTGELFF
TGTGCCAGCTCATCCTCCGGGACTAACACCGGGGAGCTGTTTTTT
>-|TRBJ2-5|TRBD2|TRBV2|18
CASSGFGLTSGRGETQYF
TGTGCCAGCAGTGGCTTTGGGTTAACTAGCGGGAGGGGAGAGACCCAGTACTTC
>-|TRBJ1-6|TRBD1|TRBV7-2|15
CASSPAGTENSPLHF
TGTGCCAGCAGCCCTGCCGGGACAGAAAATTCACCCCTCCACTTT
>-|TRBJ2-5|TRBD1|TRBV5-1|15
CASSAEPGGAETQYF
TGCGCCAGCAGCGCCGAGCCAGGGGGCGCGGAGACCCAGTACTTC
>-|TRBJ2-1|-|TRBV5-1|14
CASKPGSSYNEQFF
TGCGCCAGCAAACCGGGAAGCTCCTACAATGAGCAGTTCTTC
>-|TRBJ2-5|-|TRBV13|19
CASSLGFGSWTDSQETQYF
TGTGCCAGCAGCTTAGGGTTTGGGTCGTGGACAGACTCCCAAGAGACCCAGTACTTC
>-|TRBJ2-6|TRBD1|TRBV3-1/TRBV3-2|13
CASSRQGSNVLTF
TGTGCCAGCAGCCGACAGGGGAGCAACGTCCTGACTTTC
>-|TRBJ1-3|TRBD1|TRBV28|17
CASSPSGGPIPGNTIYF
TGTGCCAGCAGTCCCTCAGGGGGCCCTATCCCTGGAAACACCATATATTTT
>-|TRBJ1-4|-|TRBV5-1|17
CASSLSFSQGTNEKLFF
TGCGCCAGCAGCTTATCTTTCAGCCAGGGGACTAATGAAAAACTGTTTTTT
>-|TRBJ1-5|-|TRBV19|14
CASSIMASNQPQHF
TGTGCCAGTAGTATTATGGCCTCCAATCAGCCCCAGCATTTT
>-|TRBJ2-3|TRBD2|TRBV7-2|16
CASSLVASGRADTQYF
TGTGCCAGCAGCTTAGTAGCTAGCGGGAGAGCAGATACGCAGTATTTT
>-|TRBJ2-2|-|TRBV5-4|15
CASSWGRGRTGELFF
TGTGCCAGCAGCTGGGGTAGGGGCCGCACCGGGGAGCTGTTTTTT
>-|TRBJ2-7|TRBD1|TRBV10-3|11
CAIQGAHEQYF
TGTGCCATTCAGGGGGCTCACGAGCAGTACTTC
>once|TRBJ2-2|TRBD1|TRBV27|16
CASSLGTGGNTGELFF
TGTGCCAGCAGTCTCGGGACAGGGGGCAACACCGGGGAGCTGTTTTTT
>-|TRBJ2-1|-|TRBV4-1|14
CASSQDGPYNEQFF
TGCGCCAGCAGCCAAGACGGTCCCTACAATGAGCAGTTCTTC
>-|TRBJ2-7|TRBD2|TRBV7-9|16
CASSPPDLAGRREQYF
TGTGCCAGCAGCCCTCCTGACCTAGCGGGACGCCGCGAGCAGTACTTC
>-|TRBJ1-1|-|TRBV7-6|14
CASTQHRKNTEAFF
TGTGCCAGCACCCAGCACAGGAAGAACACTGAAGCTTTCTTT
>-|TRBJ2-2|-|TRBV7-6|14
CASSLQGRAGELFF
TGTGCCAGCAGTCTACAGGGTCGGGCCGGGGAGCTGTTTTTT
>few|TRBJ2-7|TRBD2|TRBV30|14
CASTGIAGRYEQYF
TGTGCCTCCACCGGAATAGCGGGAAGGTACGAGCAGTACTTC
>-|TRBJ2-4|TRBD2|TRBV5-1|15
CASSTGLAGVNIQYF
TGCGCCAGCAGCACAGGACTAGCGGGAGTAAACATTCAGTACTTC
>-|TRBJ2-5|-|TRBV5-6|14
CASSRTRREETQYF
TGTGCCAGCAGCAGAACAAGGCGGGAAGAGACCCAGTACTTC
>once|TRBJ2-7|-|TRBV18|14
CASSPGLQVYEQYF
TGTGCCAGCTCACCAGGACTACAGGTTTACGAGCAGTACTTC
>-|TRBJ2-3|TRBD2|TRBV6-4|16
CASSDQAGEGTDTQYF
TGTGCCAGCAGTGATCAAGCGGGAGAGGGCACAGATACGCAGTATTTT
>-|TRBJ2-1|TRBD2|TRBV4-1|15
CASSQGLAGGREQFF
TGCGCCAGCAGCCAAGGGCTAGCGGGAGGTCGGGAGCAGTTCTTC
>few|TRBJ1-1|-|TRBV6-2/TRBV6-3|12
CASSLGVTEAFF
TGTGCCAGCAGCCTCGGGGTCACTGAAGCTTTCTTT
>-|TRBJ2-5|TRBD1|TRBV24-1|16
CATSDSRTGGQETQYF
TGTGCCACCAGTGATTCCCGGACAGGGGGTCAAGAGACCCAGTACTTC
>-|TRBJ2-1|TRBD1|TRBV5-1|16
CASSPQGTGFYNEQFF
TGCGCCAGCAGCCCGCAAGGGACAGGGTTCTACAATGAGCAGTTCTTC
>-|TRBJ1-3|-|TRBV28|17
CASSLYSVGGSGNTIYF
TGTGCCAGCAGTTTATATAGTGTAGGGGGTTCTGGAAACACCATATATTTT
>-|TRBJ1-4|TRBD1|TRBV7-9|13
CASSLGGQGKLFF
TGTGCCAGCAGCTTAGGGGGACAGGGAAAACTGTTTTTT
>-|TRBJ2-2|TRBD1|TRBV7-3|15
CASSLTGGHTGELFF
TGTGCCAGCAGCCTAACAGGGGGCCACACCGGGGAGCTGTTTTTT
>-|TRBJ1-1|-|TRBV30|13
CAWSRGTYTEAFF
TGTGCCTGGAGTCGCGGGACCTACACTGAAGCTTTCTTT
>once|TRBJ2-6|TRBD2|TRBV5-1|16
CASSGGSGIGANVLTF
TGCGCCAGCAGCGGCGGGAGTGGGATTGGGGCCAACGTCCTGACTTTC
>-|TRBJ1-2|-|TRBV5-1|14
CASSPRSVSNGYTF
TGCGCCAGCAGCCCCCGGTCGGTATCGAATGGCTACACCTTC
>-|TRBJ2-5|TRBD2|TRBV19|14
CASRRLAGDETQYF
TGTGCCAGTAGACGGCTAGCGGGAGACGAGACCCAGTACTTC
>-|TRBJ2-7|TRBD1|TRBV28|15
CASRPPGQGLYEQYF
TGTGCCAGCAGACCCCCGGGACAGGGGCTCTACGAGCAGTACTTC
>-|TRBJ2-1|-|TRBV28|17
CASSPLQGHPPIKEQFF
TGTGCCAGCAGTCCCCTACAGGGTCACCCACCAATTAAGGAGCAGTTCTTC
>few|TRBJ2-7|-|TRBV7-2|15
CASSLANREGDEQYF
TGTGCCAGCAGCTTAGCCAACAGGGAGGGGGACGAGCAGTACTTC
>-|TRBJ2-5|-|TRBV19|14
CASSIDLTRPTQYF
TGTGCCAGTAGTATAGATCTGACTAGACCTACCCAGTACTTC
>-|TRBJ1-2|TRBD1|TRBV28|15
CASSPRQGAYYGYTF
TGTGCCAGCAGTCCCCGACAGGGGGCCTACTATGGCTACACCTTC
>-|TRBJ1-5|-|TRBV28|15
CASSPLTGLNQPQHF
TGTGCCAGCAGTCCCCTCACAGGGCTTAATCAGCCCCAGCATTTT
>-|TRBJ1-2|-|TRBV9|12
CASSLPGEGYTF
TGTGCCAGCAGCCTCCCGGGAGAGGGCTACACCTTC
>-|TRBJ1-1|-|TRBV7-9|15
CASSLRKAGDTEAFF
TGTGCCAGCAGCTTAAGAAAGGCAGGGGACACTGAAGCTTTCTTT
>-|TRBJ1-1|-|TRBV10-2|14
CASRSTGGNTEAFF
TGCGCCAGCAGATCGACAGGAGGGAACACTGAAGCTTTCTTT
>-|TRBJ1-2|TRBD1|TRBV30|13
CAWSVDRDYGYTF
TGTGCCTGGAGTGTAGACAGGGACTATGGCTACACCTTC
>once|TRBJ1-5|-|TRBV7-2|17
CASSPDYPRRPNQPQHF
TGTGCCAGCAGCCCCGACTACCCGCGCAGACCTAATCAGCCCCAGCATTTT
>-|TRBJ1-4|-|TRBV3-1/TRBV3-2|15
CASSRGRRNNEKLFF
TGTGCCAGCAGCCGCGGAAGGAGAAATAATGAAAAACTGTTTTTT
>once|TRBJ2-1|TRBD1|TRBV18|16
CASSRLRDRTDNEQFF
TGTGCCAGCTCACGCTTAAGGGACAGGACCGACAATGAGCAGTTCTTC
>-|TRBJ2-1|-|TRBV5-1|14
CASSLLLQGNEQFF
TGCGCCAGCAGCTTGCTTCTCCAGGGGAATGAGCAGTTCTTC
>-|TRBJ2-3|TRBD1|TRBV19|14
CASSLLQGGDTQYF
TGTGCCAGTAGCTTGTTACAGGGGGGAGATACGCAGTATTTT
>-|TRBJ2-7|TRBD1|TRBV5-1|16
CASSLGQGALSYEQYF
TGCGCCAGCAGCTTGGGACAGGGGGCCCTCTCCTACGAGCAGTACTTC
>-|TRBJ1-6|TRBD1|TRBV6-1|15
CASSELGTENSPLHF
TGTGCCAGCAGTGAATTAGGGACAGAGAATTCACCCCTCCACTTT
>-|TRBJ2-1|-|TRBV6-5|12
CASNSWDFEQFF
TGTGCCAGCAACTCCTGGGACTTTGAGCAGTTCTTC
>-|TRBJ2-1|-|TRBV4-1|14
CASSQEFSGREQFF
TGCGCCAGCAGCCAAGAGTTTAGTGGGAGAGAGCAGTTCTTC
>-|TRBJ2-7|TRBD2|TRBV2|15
CASRLRGLGAKEQYF
TGTGCCAGCCGATTGAGGGGACTAGGAGCGAAAGAGCAGTACTTC
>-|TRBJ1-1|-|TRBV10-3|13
CAISFTGNTEAFF
TGTGCCATCAGTTTCACAGGCAACACTGAAGCTTTCTTT
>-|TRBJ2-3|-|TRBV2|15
CASNEALLSTDTQYF
TGTGCCAGCAACGAGGCGCTCCTTAGCACAGATACGCAGTATTTT
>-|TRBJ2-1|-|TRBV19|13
CATDTSYYNEQFF
TGTGCCACCGATACTAGCTACTACAATGAGCAGTTCTTC
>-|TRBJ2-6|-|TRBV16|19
CASSQMGGAFSSGANVLTF
TGTGCCAGCAGCCAGATGGGGGGGGCGTTCTCCTCTGGGGCCAACGTCCTGACTTTC
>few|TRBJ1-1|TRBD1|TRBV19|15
CASSIVKRGGFRAFF
TGTGCCAGTAGTATCGTGAAGAGAGGGGGCTTTCGTGCTTTCTTT
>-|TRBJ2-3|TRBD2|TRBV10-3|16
CAISDLVAGDTDTQYF
TGTGCCATCAGTGACTTGGTAGCGGGGGACACAGATACGCAGTATTTT